The clone carrying this T cell receptor (beta chain) was recorded only once. Germline CDR1 is LGHNA and CDR2 is YNFKEQ. This CDR3 has 19 residues. Trimming removed 0 bases from V and 2 bases from J, with 17 bases in between. The data originate from a study of blood T cell repertoires in COVID-19. Only in-frame clones appear in the TCRdb table, and some are missing; sequencing was by immunoSEQ multiplex PCR. This sample has about 480,000 clones; 89% occur once, and the top ten carry 0.8% to 0.9%. The receptor was isolated from a man between 18 and 35 years old with COVID-19, enrolled during active disease. The chain is built from TRBV4-2 and TRBJ2-6, with no clear D. Sequenced input: peripheral blood. For the CDR3, the DNA is TGTGCCAGCAGCCAAGAAGTTGTCGTCAGTTCAGCTGGGGCCAACGTCCTGACTTTC. This encodes CASSQEVVVSSAGANVLTF.